This T cell receptor beta chain is drawn from a study of blood T cell repertoires in COVID-19. Study overall: Nucleic acid was either cDNA or gDNA, and it came from T cells, B-cell-depleted T cells, or PBMCs.

In germline, CDR1 is SQVTM, CDR2 ANQGSEA. Trimming left V 4 bases short and J 3 bases short, with 10 bases between. The CDR3 contains 12 residues. The protocol was immunoSEQ multiplex PCR, while the TCRdb copy is restricted to in-frame clones and leaves out a portion. Counted here are roughly 78,000 clones, 85% to 90% occurring once; the ten biggest clones make up around 0.6%. What was sequenced was peripheral blood. The chain recombines TRBV29-1 with TRBJ2-7; the D gene is possibly TRBD1 (5 bases). The sequence was collected from a man in his sixties with acute or convalescent COVID-19. CDR3 loop: CSVVLQGYEQYF. For the CDR3, the DNA is TGCAGCGTTGTTCTCCAGGGCTACGAGCAGTACTTC.